This entry describes one TCR beta chain. Original methodology: Estimates of nucleated cell counts were drawn from the amplification of reference gene primers. Clones were sequenced by immunoSEQ multiplex PCR, and TCRdb holds only the in-frame ones, with some missing. V, J and clone size derive from that table, while D and trimming were established from the DNA sequence. The table shows some 110,000 clones, with less than 90% occurring only once. Germline CDR1 and CDR2: SEHNR and FQNEAQ (reference sequence). CDR3 length equals 17 residues. Germline trimming cut 5 bases from V and 4 bases from J; bases unmatched to any gene: 10. The data stem from a study of blood T cell repertoires in COVID-19. Background on the study: Samples of COVID-19 (acute and convalescent) were obtained from the United States, Italy and Spain. PBMCs, B-cell-depleted T cells, or T cells provided the cDNA or gDNA that made up the material.

The chain has TRBV7-9 and TRBJ2-6; 8 nucleotides agree with TRBD1. Sample: peripheral blood. This TCR came from a man aged 65 to 79 who had recovered from COVID-19. CDR3 nucleotides: TGTGCCAGCAGCACCGGACAGGGTCTCGCCGGGGCCAACGTCCTGACTTTC. Its protein is CASSTGQGLAGANVLTF.